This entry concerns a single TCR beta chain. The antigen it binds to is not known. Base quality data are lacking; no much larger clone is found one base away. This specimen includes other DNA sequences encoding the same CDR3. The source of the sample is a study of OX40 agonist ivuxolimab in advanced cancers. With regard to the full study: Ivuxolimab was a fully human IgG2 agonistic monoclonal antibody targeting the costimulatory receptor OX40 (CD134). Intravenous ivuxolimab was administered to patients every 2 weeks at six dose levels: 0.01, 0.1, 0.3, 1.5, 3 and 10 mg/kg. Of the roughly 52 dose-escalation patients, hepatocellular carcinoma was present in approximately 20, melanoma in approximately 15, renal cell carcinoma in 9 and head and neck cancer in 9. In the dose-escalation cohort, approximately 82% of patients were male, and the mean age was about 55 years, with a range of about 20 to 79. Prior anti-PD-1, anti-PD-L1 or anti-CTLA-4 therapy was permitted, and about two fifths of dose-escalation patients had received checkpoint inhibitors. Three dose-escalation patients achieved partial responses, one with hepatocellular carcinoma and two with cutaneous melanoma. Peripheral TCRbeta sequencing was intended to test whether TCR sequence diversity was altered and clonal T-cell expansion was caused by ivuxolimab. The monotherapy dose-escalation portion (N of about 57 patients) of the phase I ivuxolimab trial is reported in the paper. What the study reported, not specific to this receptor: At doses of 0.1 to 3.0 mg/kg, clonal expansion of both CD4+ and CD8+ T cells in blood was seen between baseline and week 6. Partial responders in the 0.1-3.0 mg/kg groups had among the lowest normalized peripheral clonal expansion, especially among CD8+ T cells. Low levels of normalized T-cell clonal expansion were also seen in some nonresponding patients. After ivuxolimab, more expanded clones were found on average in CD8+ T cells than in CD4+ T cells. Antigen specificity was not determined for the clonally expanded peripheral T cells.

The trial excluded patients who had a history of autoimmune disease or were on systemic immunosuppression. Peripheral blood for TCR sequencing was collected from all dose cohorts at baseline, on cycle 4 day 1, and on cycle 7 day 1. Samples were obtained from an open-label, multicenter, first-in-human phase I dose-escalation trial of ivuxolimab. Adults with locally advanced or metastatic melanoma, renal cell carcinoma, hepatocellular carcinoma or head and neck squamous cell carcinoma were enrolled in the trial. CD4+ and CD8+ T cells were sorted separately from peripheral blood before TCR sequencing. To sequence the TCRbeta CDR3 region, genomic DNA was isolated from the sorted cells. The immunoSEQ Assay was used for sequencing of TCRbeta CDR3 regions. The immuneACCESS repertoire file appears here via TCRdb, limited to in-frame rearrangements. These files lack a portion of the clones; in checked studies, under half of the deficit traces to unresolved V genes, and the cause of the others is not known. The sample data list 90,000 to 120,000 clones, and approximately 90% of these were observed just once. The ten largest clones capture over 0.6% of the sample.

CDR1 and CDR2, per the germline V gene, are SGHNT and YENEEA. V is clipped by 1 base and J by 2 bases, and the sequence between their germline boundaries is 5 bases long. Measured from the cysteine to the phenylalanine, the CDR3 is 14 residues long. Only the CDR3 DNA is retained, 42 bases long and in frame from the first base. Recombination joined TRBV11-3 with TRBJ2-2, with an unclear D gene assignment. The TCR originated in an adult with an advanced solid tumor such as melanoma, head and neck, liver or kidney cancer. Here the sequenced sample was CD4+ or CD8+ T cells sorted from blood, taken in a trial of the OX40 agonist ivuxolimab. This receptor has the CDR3 CASSLGGNTGELFF. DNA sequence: TGTGCCAGCAGCTTAGGAGGTAACACCGGGGAGCTGTTTTTT.